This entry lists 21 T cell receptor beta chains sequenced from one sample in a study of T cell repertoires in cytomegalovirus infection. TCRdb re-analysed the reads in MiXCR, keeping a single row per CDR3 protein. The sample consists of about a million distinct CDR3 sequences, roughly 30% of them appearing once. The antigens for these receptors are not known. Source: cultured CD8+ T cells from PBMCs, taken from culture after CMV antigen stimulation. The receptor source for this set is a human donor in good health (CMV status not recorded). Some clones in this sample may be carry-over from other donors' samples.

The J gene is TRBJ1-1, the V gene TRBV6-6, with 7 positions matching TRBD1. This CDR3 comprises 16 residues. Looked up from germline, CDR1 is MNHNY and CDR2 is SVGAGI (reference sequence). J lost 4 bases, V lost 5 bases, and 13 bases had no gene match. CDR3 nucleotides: TGTGCCAGCAGTGACGACAGGGAGCGGCGGGGCACTGAAGCTTTCTTT. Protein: CASSDDRERRGTEAFF.

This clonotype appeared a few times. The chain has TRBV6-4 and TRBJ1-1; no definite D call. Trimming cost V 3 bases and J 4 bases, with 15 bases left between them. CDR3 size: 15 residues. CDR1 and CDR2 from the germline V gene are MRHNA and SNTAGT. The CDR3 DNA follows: TGTGCCAGCAGTGAAGTACCCGATGGCGGCACTGAAGCTTTCTTT. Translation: CASSEVPDGGTEAFF.

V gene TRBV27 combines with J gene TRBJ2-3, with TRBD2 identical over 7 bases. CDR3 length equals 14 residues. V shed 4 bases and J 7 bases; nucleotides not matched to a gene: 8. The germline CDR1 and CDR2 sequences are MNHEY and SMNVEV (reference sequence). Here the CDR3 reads CASSSSGHTNTQYF. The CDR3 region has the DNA TGTGCCAGCAGTTCTAGCGGACACACTAATACGCAGTATTTT.

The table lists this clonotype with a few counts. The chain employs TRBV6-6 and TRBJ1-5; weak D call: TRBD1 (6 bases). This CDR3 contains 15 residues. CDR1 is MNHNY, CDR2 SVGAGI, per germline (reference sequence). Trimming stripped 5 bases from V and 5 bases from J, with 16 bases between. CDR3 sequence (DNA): TGTGCCAGCAGTGGTCTCCGGGACACATATCAGCCCCAGCATTTT. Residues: CASSGLRDTYQPQHF.

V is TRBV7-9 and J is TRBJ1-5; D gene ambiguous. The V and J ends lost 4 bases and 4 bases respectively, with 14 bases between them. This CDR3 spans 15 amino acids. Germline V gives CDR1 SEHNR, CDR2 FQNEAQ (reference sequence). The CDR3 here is CASSSLDGSNQPQHF. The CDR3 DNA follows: TGTGCCAGCAGCTCACTGGACGGATCAAATCAGCCCCAGCATTTT. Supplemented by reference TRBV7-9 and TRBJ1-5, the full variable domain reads DTGVSQNPRHKITKRGQNVTFRCDPISEHNRLYWYRQTLGQGPEFLTYFQNEAQLEKSRLLSDRFSAERPKGSFSTLEIQRTEQGDSAMYLCASSSLDGSNQPQHFGDGTRLSIL.

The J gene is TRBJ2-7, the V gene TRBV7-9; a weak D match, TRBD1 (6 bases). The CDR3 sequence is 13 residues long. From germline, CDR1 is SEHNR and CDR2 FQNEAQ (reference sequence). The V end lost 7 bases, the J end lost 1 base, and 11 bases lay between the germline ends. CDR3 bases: TGTGCCAGCACCCTGGACAGTTCCTACGAGCAGTACGTC. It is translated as CASTLDSSYEQYV.

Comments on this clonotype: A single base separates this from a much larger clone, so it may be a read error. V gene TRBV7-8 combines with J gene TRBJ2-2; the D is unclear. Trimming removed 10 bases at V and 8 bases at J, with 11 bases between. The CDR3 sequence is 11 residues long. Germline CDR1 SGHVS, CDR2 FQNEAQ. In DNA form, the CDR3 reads TGTGCCAACAGTCCTGGGGGGGAGCTGTTTTTT. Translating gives CANSPGGELFF.

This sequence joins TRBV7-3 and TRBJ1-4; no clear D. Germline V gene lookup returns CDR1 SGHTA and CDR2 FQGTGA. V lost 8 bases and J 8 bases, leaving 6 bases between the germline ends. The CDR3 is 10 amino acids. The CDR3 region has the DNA TGTGCCAGCCTAGGAGAAAAACTGTTTTTT. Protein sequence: CASLGEKLFF.

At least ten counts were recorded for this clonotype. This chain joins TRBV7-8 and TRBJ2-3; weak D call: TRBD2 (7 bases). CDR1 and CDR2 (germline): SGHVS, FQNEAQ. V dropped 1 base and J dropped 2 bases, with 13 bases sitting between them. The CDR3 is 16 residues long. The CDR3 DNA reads TGTGCCAGCAGCTTAGGGGGGGGACAAACCACAGATACGCAGTATTTT. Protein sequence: CASSLGGGQTTDTQYF.

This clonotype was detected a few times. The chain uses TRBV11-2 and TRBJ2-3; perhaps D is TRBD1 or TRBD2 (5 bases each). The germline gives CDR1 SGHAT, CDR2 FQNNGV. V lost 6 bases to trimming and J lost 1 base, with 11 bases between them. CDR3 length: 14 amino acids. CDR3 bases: TGTGCCAGCAGACCTAGGGACCGCACAGATACGCAGTATTTT. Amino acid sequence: CASRPRDRTDTQYF.

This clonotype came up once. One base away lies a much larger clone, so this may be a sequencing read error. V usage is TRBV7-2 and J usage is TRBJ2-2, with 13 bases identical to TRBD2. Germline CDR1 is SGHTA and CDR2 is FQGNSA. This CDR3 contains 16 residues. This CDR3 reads CASSYGLAGDAGELLF. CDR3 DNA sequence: TGTGCCAGCAGCTACGGACTAGCGGGGGATGCCGGGGAGCTGCTTTTT.

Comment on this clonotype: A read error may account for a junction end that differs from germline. The CDR3 is CASCLRGTVPGNTIYF. Written as DNA, the CDR3 is TGTGCCAGCTGTTTAAGGGGGACAGTACCCGGAAACACCATATATTTT. This chain connects TRBV12-3 or TRBV12-4 to TRBJ1-3; 7 positions agree with TRBD1. The CDR3 spans 16 residues.

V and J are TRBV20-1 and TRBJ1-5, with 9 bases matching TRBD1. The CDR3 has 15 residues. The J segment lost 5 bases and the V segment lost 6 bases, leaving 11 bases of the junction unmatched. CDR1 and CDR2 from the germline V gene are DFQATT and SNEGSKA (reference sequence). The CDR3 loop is CSAYRPGQGDQPQHF. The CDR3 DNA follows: TGCAGTGCGTACCGACCGGGACAGGGCGATCAGCCCCAGCATTTT.

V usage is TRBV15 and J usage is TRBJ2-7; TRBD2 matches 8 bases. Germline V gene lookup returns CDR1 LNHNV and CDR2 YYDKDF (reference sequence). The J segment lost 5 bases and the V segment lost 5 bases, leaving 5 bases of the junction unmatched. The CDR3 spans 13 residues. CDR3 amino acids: CATSAGGVDEQYF. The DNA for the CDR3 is TGTGCCACCAGCGCCGGGGGGGTCGACGAGCAGTACTTC.

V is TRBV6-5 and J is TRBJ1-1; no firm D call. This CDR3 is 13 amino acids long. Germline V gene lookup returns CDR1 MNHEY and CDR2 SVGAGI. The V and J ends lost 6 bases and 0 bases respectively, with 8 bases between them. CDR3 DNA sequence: TGTGCCAGCAGGGCCACAGTGAACACTGAAGCTTTCTTT. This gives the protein CASRATVNTEAFF.

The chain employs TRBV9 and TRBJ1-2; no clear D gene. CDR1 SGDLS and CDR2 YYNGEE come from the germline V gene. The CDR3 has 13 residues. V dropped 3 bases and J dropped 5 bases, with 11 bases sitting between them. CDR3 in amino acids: CASSAEGSYGYTF. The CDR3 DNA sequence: TGTGCCAGCAGCGCCGAGGGCTCGTATGGCTACACCTTC.

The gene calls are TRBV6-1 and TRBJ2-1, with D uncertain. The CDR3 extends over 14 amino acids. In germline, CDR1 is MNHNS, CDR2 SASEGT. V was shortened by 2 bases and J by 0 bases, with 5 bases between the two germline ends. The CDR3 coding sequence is TGTGCCAGCAGTGAATTCAGCTCCTACAATGAGCAGTTCTTC. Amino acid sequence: CASSEFSSYNEQFF.

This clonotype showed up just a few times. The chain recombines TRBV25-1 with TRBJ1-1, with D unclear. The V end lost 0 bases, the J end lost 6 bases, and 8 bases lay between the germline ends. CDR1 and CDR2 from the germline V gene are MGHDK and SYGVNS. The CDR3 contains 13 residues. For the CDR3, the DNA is TGTGCCAGCAGTGAATATTCTCGGGCTGAAGCTTTCTTT. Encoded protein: CASSEYSRAEAFF.

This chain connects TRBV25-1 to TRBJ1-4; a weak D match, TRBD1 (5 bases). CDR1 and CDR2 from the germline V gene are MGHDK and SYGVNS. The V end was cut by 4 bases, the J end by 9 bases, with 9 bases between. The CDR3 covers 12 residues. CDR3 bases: TGTGCCAGCAGTGGGCGGGGCCAAAAACTGTTTTTT. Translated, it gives CASSGRGQKLFF.

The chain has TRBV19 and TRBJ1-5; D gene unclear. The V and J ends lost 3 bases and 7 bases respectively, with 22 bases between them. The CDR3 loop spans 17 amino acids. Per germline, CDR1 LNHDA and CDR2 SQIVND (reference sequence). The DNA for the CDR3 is TGTGCCAGTAGTATCTCCCGGGCCCAGCTCTTGGGACAGCCCCAGCATTTT. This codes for CASSISRAQLLGQPQHF.

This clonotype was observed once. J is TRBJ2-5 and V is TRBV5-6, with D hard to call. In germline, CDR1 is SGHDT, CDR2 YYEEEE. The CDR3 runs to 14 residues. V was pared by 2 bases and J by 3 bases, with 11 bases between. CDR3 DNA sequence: TGTGCCAGCAGCTTAGCACACAGAGAAGAGACCCAGTACTTC. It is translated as CASSLAHREETQYF.